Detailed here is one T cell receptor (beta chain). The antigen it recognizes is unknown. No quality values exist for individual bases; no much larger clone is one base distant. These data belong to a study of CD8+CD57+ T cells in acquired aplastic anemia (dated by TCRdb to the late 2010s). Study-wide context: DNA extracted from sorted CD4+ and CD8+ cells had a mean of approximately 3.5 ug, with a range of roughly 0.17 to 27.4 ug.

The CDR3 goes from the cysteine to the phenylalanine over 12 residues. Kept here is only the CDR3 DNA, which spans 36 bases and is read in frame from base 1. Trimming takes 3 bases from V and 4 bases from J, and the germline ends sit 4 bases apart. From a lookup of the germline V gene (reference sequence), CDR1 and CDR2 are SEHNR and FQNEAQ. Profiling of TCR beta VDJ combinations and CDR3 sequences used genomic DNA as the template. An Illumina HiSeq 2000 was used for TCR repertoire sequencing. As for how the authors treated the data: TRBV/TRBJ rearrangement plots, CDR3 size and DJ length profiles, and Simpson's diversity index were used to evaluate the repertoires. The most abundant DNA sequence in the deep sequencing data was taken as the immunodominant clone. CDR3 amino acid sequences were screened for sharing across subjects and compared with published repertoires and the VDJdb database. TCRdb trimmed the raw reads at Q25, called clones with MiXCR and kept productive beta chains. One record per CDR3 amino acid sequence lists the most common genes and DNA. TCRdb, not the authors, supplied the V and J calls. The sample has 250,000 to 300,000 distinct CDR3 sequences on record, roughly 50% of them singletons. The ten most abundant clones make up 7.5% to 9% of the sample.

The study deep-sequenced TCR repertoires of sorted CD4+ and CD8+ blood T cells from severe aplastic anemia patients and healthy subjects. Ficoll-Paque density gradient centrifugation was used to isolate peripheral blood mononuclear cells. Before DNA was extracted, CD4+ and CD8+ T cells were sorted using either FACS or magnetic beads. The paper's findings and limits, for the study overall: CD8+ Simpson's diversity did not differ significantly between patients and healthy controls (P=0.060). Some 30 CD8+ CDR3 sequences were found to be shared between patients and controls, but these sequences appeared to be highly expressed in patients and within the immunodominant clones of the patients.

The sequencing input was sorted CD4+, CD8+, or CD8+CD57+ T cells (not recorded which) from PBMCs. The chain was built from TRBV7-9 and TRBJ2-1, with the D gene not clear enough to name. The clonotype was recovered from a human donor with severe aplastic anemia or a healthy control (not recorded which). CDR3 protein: CASSFHYNEQFF. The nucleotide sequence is TGTGCCAGCAGCTTCCATTACAATGAGCAGTTCTTC.